Below, 25 T cell receptor beta chains from the same sample are listed, as sequenced in a study of T cell repertoires in cytomegalovirus infection. Each CDR3 protein gets one entry after TCRdb re-called the reads with MiXCR. Among about 150,000 distinct CDR3 sequences listed, roughly 18% were seen once. The sample consisted of CD8+ T cells from PBMCs. The receptors stem from a human donor in good health (CMV status not recorded). Some clones in this sample may be carry-over from other donors' samples.

The V call is TRBV7-2, the J call TRBJ2-7, with D maybe TRBD2 (7 bases). Germline V gene data show CDR1 as SGHTA and CDR2 as FQGNSA. The CDR3 runs to 16 residues. V was shortened by 5 bases and J by 3 bases, with 20 bases between the two germline ends. CDR3 DNA sequence: TGTGCCAGCAGCCCGCGCTTCGGGGAGGGGGACTACGAGCAGTACTTC. This translates into CASSPRFGEGDYEQYF.

This clonotype was observed a handful of times. This rearrangement joins TRBV12-3 or TRBV12-4 to TRBJ1-5; D gene uncertain. The CDR3 sequence is 15 residues long. V lost 4 bases, J lost 5 bases, and 15 bases lay in between. The CDR3 protein is CASSWGTENYQPQHF. Here the CDR3 DNA reads TGTGCCAGCAGTTGGGGAACAGAAAATTATCAGCCCCAGCATTTT.

The chain is built from TRBV5-5 and TRBJ1-2, with a weak D call TRBD1 (5 bases). Germline values: CDR1 SGHKS, CDR2 YYEKEE (reference sequence). Trimming stripped 4 bases from V and 4 bases from J, with 14 bases between. CDR3 size: 14 residues. CDR3 in DNA: TGTGCCAGCAGCACCTTGGACACCGTCTATGGCTACACCTTC. This codes for CASSTLDTVYGYTF.

The rearrangement uses TRBV6-2 or TRBV6-3 and TRBJ2-5; TRBD1 or TRBD2 may be the D gene (5 bases each). There are 16 residues in the CDR3. Germline-derived CDR1 and CDR2 are MNHEY and SVGEGT. V lost 0 bases and J 4 bases, leaving 15 bases between the germline ends. The CDR3 region has the DNA TGTGCCAGCAGTTACTCGGAGAACGGGGCAGGAGAGACCCAGTACTTC. This gives the protein CASSYSENGAGETQYF.

This clonotype was seen only a few times. The chain couples TRBV5-1 to TRBJ2-1, with a possible D match to TRBD1 (6 bases). The CDR3 is 21 amino acids. The V end lost 0 bases, the J end lost 4 bases, and 29 bases lay between the germline ends. Germline V gene data show CDR1 as SGHRS and CDR2 as YFSETQ. CDR3 bases: TGCGCCAGCAGCTTGGCAGACCCGGGACAACGTGGACATTACCTTTACAATGAGCAGTTCTTC. Its protein product is CASSLADPGQRGHYLYNEQFF.

This clonotype was found a few times. This chain connects TRBV29-1 to TRBJ2-2; tentatively, D is TRBD1 (6 bases). The germline V gene encodes CDR1 SQVTM and CDR2 ANQGSEA. The V gene lost 2 bases and the J gene lost 5 bases, with 15 bases spanning the gap. The CDR3 has 15 amino acids. The CDR3 sequence is CSVELAGEGTGELFF. Written as DNA, the CDR3 is TGCAGCGTTGAATTGGCAGGGGAAGGGACCGGGGAGCTGTTTTTT.

The genes are TRBV7-6 and TRBJ2-2, with D perhaps matching TRBD1 (6 bases). CDR3 size: 16 residues. V lost 7 bases and J lost 3, with 18 bases in between. Germline V gene lookup returns CDR1 SGHVS and CDR2 FNYEAQ. CDR3 nucleotides: TGTGCCAGCACCCCTCTGCAGGGGACCTACACCGGGGAGCTGTTTTTT. Its translation is CASTPLQGTYTGELFF.

The rearrangement uses TRBV12-3 or TRBV12-4 and TRBJ1-1; D call uncertain. Trimming left V 2 bases short and J 7 bases short, with 8 bases between. This CDR3 comprises 12 residues. As DNA, the CDR3 is TGTGCCAGCAGTTTATCCGGGGTTGAAGCTTTCTTT. Protein: CASSLSGVEAFF.

This rearrangement joins TRBV9 to TRBJ2-1, with D perhaps TRBD1 (6 bases). In germline, CDR1 is SGDLS, CDR2 YYNGEE. The CDR3 runs 14 residues. V lost 2 bases and J 8 bases, leaving 14 bases between the germline ends. The CDR3 bases are TGTGCCAGCAGCGTCCAACAGGGTACAGATGAGCAGTTCTTC. Its protein is CASSVQQGTDEQFF.

The chain recombines TRBV14 with TRBJ2-1; 8 bases fit TRBD2. This CDR3 is 16 amino acids long. Germline values: CDR1 SGHDN, CDR2 FVKESK. Germline trimming cut 3 bases from V and 4 bases from J; bases unmatched to any gene: 8. This chain's CDR3 is CASSQGRTSSYNEQFF. DNA of the CDR3: TGTGCCAGCAGCCAGGGGAGGACTAGCAGTTACAATGAGCAGTTCTTC.

Here the CDR3 reads CASARLSDPRYEQYF. In DNA, the CDR3 is TGTGCCAGCGCCCGGCTCTCGGACCCCCGGTACGAGCAGTACTTC. The chain employs TRBV7-2 and TRBJ2-7; D is unclear. Germline V lookup: CDR1 SGHTA, CDR2 FQGNSA. The V gene lost 8 bases and the J gene lost 4 bases, with 21 bases spanning the gap. The CDR3 spans 15 residues.

In this sample, this clonotype turned up a few times. The chain combines TRBV4-2 with TRBJ2-7; 7 bases map to TRBD2. This CDR3 is 15 amino acids long. Germline CDR1 is LGHNA and CDR2 is YNFKEQ. Trimming at V came to 0 bases and at J to 3 bases, leaving 5 bases not matched to a gene. CDR3: CASSQDRGGVYEQYF. The CDR3 region has the DNA TGTGCCAGCAGCCAAGATCGGGGAGGGGTCTACGAGCAGTACTTC.

J is TRBJ1-1 and V is TRBV3-1; D might be TRBD1 (5 bases). The germline V and J ends were trimmed by 0 bases and 1 base, with 12 bases remaining between them. The CDR3 runs to 16 residues. The germline CDR1 and CDR2 sequences are LGHDT and YNNKEL (reference sequence). CDR3 bases: TGTGCCAGCAGCCAAGATAGGGGCAGGACGAACACTGAAGCTTTCTTT. Its translation is CASSQDRGRTNTEAFF. The complete variable domain, with remaining parts taken from reference TRBV3-1 and TRBJ1-1, reads DTAVSQTPKYLVTQMGNDKSIKCEQNLGHDTMYWYKQDSKKFLKIMFSYNNKELIINETVPNRFSPKSPDKAHLNLHINSLELGDSAVYFCASSQDRGRTNTEAFFGQGTRLTVV.

Note on this clonotype: This could be a read error, since a much larger clone is one nucleotide away. This chain links TRBV7-2 with TRBJ2-5; no clear D. The CDR3 consists of 14 residues. Germline lookup yields CDR1 SGHTA and CDR2 FQGNSA. CDR3: CASSFILYQESQYF. The CDR3 DNA follows: TGTGCCAGCAGCTTCATCTTGTACCAAGAGAGCCAGTACTTC.

The J gene is TRBJ1-1, the V gene TRBV5-6, with D unclear. Deletions cut 4 bases from V and 7 bases from J, with 8 bases between. The germline gives CDR1 SGHDT, CDR2 YYEEEE. This CDR3 spans 11 amino acids. Here the CDR3 DNA reads TGTGCCAGCAGCGAGGGCGGTGAAGCTTTCTTT. Amino acids: CASSEGGEAFF.

The chain combines TRBV29-1 with TRBJ2-2, with 9 bases identical to TRBD2. Per germline, CDR1 SQVTM and CDR2 ANQGSEA. V shed 0 bases and J 7 bases; nucleotides not matched to a gene: 12. CDR3 length: 17 amino acids. In nucleotides, the CDR3 is TGCAGCGTTGAAGATCGGCTAGCGGGGACGACCGGCGGGGAGCTGTTTTTT. As protein: CSVEDRLAGTTGGELFF.

The chain combines TRBV4-1 with TRBJ1-2; D remains ambiguous. Germline values: CDR1 MGHRA, CDR2 YSYEKL. This CDR3 has 18 residues. The ends were cut back, 0 bases at V and 4 bases at J, with 21 bases in the middle. The CDR3 DNA reads TGCGCCAGCAGCCAAGACCCGACCGACAATTTGGTTGGCTATGGCTACACCTTC. It yields the protein CASSQDPTDNLVGYGYTF.

This clonotype has a handful of counts. The chain combines TRBV20-1 with TRBJ2-7; no firm D call. From germline, CDR1 is DFQATT and CDR2 SNEGSKA (reference sequence). The CDR3 spans 11 residues. Trimming stripped 5 bases from V and 3 bases from J, with 8 bases between. CDR3: CSASDRYEQYF. CDR3 DNA: TGCAGTGCTTCGGACCGCTACGAGCAGTACTTC.

This clonotype was observed a few times. V gene TRBV13 combines with J gene TRBJ1-2, with TRBD1 identical over 7 bases. Germline assignment: CDR1 PRHDT and CDR2 FYEKMQ (reference sequence). This CDR3 has 14 amino acids. V dropped 5 bases and J dropped 0; count of bases not matched to a gene: 3. The CDR3 bases are TGTGCCAGCAGCCACAGGGGTTCTAACTATGGCTACACCTTC. Protein sequence: CASSHRGSNYGYTF.

The rearrangement links TRBV15 to TRBJ2-1; maybe TRBD2 (5 bases). The V gene's germline CDR1 is LNHNV and CDR2 YYDKDF (reference sequence). V gave up 0 bases and J gave up 8 bases, with 14 bases separating them. The CDR3 is made up of 15 amino acids. The CDR3 spells CATSREWELRDEQFF. The CDR3 DNA reads as TGTGCCACCAGCAGAGAGTGGGAGCTTAGGGATGAGCAGTTCTTC. Full variable domain (rest looked up from reference TRBV15 and TRBJ2-1): DAMVIQNPRYQVTQFGKPVTLSCSQTLNHNVMYWYQQKSSQAPKLLFHYYDKDFNNEADTPDNFQSRRPNTSFCFLDIRSPGLGDTAMYLCATSREWELRDEQFFGPGTRLTVL.

This clonotype was detected only a few times. The V and J genes are TRBV7-2 and TRBJ2-1; the match to TRBD2 covers 10 bases. The CDR3 extends over 21 amino acids. Germline CDR1 reads SGHTA; CDR2 reads FQGNSA. Trimming at V came to 1 base and at J to 9 bases, leaving 24 bases not matched to a gene. The CDR3 DNA sequence: TGTGCCAGCAGCTTAGAGGGGGGGCTAGCGGGAGTACGGTCTGTCGGGGGTGAGCAGTTCTTC. Residues: CASSLEGGLAGVRSVGGEQFF.

There are a few counts of this clonotype. The gene calls are TRBV6-6 and TRBJ2-1; 11 bases match TRBD2. With 6 bases clipped from V and 4 bases from J, the junction kept 11 bases outside the gene matches. CDR1 and CDR2 from the germline V gene are MNHNY and SVGAGI (reference sequence). This CDR3 region has 17 residues. CDR3 DNA: TGTGCCAGCAGCGAAACTAGCGGGAGTTATCCTTACAATGAGCAGTTCTTC. Residues: CASSETSGSYPYNEQFF.

J is TRBJ1-5 and V is TRBV28; D not resolved. Germline loops: CDR1 MDHEN, CDR2 SYDVKM. The CDR3 sequence is 15 residues long. Trimming left V 2 bases short and J 2 bases short, with 10 bases between. CDR3 amino acids: CASSLIKRGNQPQHF. The DNA of the CDR3 is TGTGCCAGCAGTTTAATAAAAAGGGGCAATCAGCCCCAGCATTTT.

Written as DNA, the CDR3 is TGTGCCAGCAGTGAAGGTGGCACAGATACGCAGTATTTT. Its translation: CASSEGGTDTQYF. The chain is built from TRBV2 and TRBJ2-3; D not certain. This CDR3 is 13 amino acids long. CDR1 SNHLY and CDR2 FYNNEI come from the germline V gene. V was pared by 1 base and J by 1 base, with 3 bases between.

The table lists this clonotype with a few counts. The V call is TRBV28, the J call TRBJ2-7; the match to TRBD1 covers 7 bases. With 10 bases clipped from V and 3 bases from J, the junction kept 15 bases outside the gene matches. The CDR3 is 15 residues long. Germline V gives CDR1 MDHEN, CDR2 SYDVKM. The CDR3 here is CATNTHSDRYYEQYF. The CDR3 nucleotides are TGTGCCACTAACACCCACTCGGACAGGTACTACGAGCAGTACTTC.